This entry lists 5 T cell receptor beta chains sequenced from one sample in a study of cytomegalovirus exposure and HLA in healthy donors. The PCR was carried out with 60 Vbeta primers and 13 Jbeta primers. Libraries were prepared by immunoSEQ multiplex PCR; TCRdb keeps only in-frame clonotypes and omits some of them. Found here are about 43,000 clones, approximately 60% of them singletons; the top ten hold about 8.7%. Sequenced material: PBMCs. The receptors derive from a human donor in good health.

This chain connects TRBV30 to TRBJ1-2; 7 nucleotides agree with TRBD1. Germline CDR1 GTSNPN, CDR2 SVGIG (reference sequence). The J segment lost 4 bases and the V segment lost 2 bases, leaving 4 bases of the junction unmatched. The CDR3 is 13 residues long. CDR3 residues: CAWSPGQIYGYTF. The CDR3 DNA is TGTGCCTGGAGTCCGGGACAGATCTATGGCTACACCTTC.

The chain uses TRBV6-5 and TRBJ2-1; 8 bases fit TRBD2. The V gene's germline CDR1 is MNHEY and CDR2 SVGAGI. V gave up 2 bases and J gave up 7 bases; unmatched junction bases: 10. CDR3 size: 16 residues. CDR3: CASSYTGLGGGNEQFF. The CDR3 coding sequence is TGTGCCAGCAGTTACACGGGACTAGGGGGTGGGAATGAGCAGTTCTTC.

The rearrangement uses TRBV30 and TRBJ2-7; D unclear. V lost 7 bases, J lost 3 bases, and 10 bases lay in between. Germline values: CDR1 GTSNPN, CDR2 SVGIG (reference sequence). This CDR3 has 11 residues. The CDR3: CASRLNYEQYF. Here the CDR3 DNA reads TGTGCCTCCAGACTCAACTACGAGCAGTACTTC.

CDR3 nucleotide sequence: TGTGCCAGCAGTGAGAACTTGCCCCTCCACTTT. Translation gives CASSENLPLHF. The V call is TRBV2, the J call TRBJ1-6; D gene ambiguous. V was shortened by 3 bases and J by 13 bases, with 7 bases between the two germline ends. The CDR3 has 11 residues. CDR1 is SNHLY, CDR2 FYNNEI, per germline.

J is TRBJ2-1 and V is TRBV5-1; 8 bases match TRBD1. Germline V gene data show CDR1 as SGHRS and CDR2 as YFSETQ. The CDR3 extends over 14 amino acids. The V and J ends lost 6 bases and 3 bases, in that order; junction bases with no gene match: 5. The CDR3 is CASMDRAVYNEQFF. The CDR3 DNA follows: TGCGCCAGCATGGACAGGGCGGTCTACAATGAGCAGTTCTTC.